Each of the 19 T cell receptor beta chains below was sequenced from the same sample in a study of somatic mutations in cytotoxic T cells in rheumatoid arthritis. The data were produced by immunoSEQ multiplex PCR, yet TCRdb's version contains in-frame clones alone and is incomplete. The table shows 35,000 to 45,000 clones, with less than 85% occurring only once. The source material was CD8+ T cells sorted from blood. The receptors originated from a man between 40 and 49 years old in good health.

This clone was picked up one time. This chain joins TRBV11-2 and TRBJ2-3; D gene unclear. Trimming removed 5 bases from V and 4 bases from J, with 16 bases in between. The germline V gene has CDR1 SGHAT and CDR2 FQNNGV. This CDR3 contains 15 residues. The CDR3, as DNA: TGTGCCAGCAGCCTCCCCCACGGTCGAGCAGATACGCAGTATTTT. It codes for CASSLPHGRADTQYF.

Concerning this clone itself: Compared with germline, one end of the junction differs, possibly owing to a read error. The J gene is TRBJ2-7, the V gene TRBV7-7; D may match TRBD1 or TRBD2 (5 bases each). Per the germline V gene, CDR1 is SSHAT and CDR2 is FNYEAQ (reference sequence). The length of the CDR3 is 13 residues. This CDR3 reads CASSPGKGYEQYF. The CDR3 region has the DNA TGTGCTAGCAGCCCGGGAAAGGGGTACGAGCAGTACTTC.

The rearrangement links TRBV27 to TRBJ2-7; 8 bases fit TRBD1. The V segment lost 6 bases and the J segment 6 bases; nucleotides outside the gene matches: 7. Germline CDR1 MNHEY, CDR2 SMNVEV (reference sequence). The CDR3 is made up of 13 amino acids. The CDR3 spells CASRLTGAGEQYF. The CDR3 nucleotides read TGTGCCAGCAGACTGACAGGGGCAGGCGAGCAGTACTTC.

The chain couples TRBV19 to TRBJ2-5, with 7 bases that match TRBD1. The germline gives CDR1 LNHDA, CDR2 SQIVND (reference sequence). The V and J ends lost 4 bases and 5 bases, in that order; junction bases with no gene match: 13. The CDR3 has 16 residues. The CDR3 nucleotides are TGTGCCAGTAGTACGTGGACAGGTACCTCGGAGGAGACCCAGTACTTC. Translated: CASSTWTGTSEETQYF.

The chain combines TRBV4-2 with TRBJ2-7, with D possibly matching TRBD1 (5 bases). Trimming cost V 4 bases and J 3 bases, with 13 bases left between them. The CDR3 length is 14 residues. Germline V gives CDR1 LGHNA, CDR2 YNFKEQ. The CDR3 reads CASSLGDRDYEQYF. The CDR3 DNA reads TGTGCCAGCAGCCTAGGAGACAGAGACTACGAGCAGTACTTC.

The chain recombines TRBV4-1 with TRBJ2-1; possible D gene TRBD2, 6 bases. CDR1 and CDR2 (germline): MGHRA, YSYEKL. V was trimmed by 4 bases and J by 2 bases, leaving 15 bases between them. The CDR3 totals 16 residues. The CDR3 DNA is TGCGCCAGCAGCCCCCTCGGGAGTGCCACCTACAATGAGCAGTTCTTC. It yields the protein CASSPLGSATYNEQFF.

In its sample, this clone ranks as medium-sized. This chain links TRBV10-3 with TRBJ2-6; 8 bases match TRBD2. CDR1 is ENHRY, CDR2 SYGVKD, per germline. Trimming cost V 2 bases and J 0 bases; bases outside gene matches: 0. The CDR3 length is 16 residues. The CDR3 sequence: CAISEREGSGANVLTF. The CDR3 DNA is TGTGCCATCAGTGAGCGGGAGGGCTCTGGGGCCAACGTCCTGACTTTC.

The rearrangement links TRBV29-1 to TRBJ1-2; perhaps TRBD1 as D (5 bases). Trimming cost V 3 bases and J 5 bases, with 13 bases left between them. CDR1 and CDR2 from the germline V gene are SQVTM and ANQGSEA. The CDR3 extends over 13 amino acids. CDR3 coding DNA: TGCAGCGTTGAGGGGGAATCGGGGTATGGCTACACCTTC. This sequence encodes CSVEGESGYGYTF.

V gene TRBV4-3 combines with J gene TRBJ2-3, with TRBD2 identical over 9 bases. CDR1 and CDR2 (germline): LGHNA, YSLEER. The CDR3 loop spans 14 amino acids. J lost 1 base, V lost 8 bases, and 4 bases had no gene match. CDR3 protein: CASSTSGGTDTQYF. For the CDR3, the DNA is TGCGCCAGCTCGACTAGCGGAGGCACAGATACGCAGTATTTT.

In DNA, the CDR3 is TGTGCCAGCAGCACCGTTGGGACAGGGATCTACGAGCAGTACTTC. Residues: CASSTVGTGIYEQYF. The chain has TRBV28 and TRBJ2-7; TRBD1 matches at 9 bases. After removal of 6 bases from V and 3 bases from J, the junction contained 9 bases not matched to a gene. This CDR3 is 15 amino acids long. Germline-derived CDR1 and CDR2 are MDHEN and SYDVKM.

The gene calls are TRBV4-1 and TRBJ1-5, with D maybe TRBD1 (6 bases). Trimming cost V 5 bases and J 5 bases, with 16 bases left between them. In germline, CDR1 is MGHRA, CDR2 YSYEKL. The CDR3 is made up of 15 amino acids. The CDR3 nucleotides read TGCGCCAGCAGCGATGTCCCGGGGGCTGATCAGCCCCAGCATTTT. It yields the protein CASSDVPGADQPQHF.

The rearrangement links TRBV6-6 to TRBJ2-2; D uncertain. The CDR3 is made up of 14 amino acids. Germline CDR1 MNHNY, CDR2 SVGAGI (reference sequence). Trimming cost V 1 base and J 4 bases, with 7 bases left between them. CDR3 sequence reads: CASSYWPGTGELFF. Written as DNA, the CDR3 is TGTGCCAGCAGTTACTGGCCAGGCACCGGGGAGCTGTTTTTT.

The chain recombines TRBV7-9 with TRBJ1-1; TRBD1 aligns across 11 bases. The ends lost 5 bases at V and 3 bases at J; junction bases unmatched: 5. The germline V gene encodes CDR1 SEHNR and CDR2 FQNEAQ (reference sequence). The CDR3 spans 15 residues. CDR3 in amino acids: CASSQDRGRDTEAFF. For the CDR3, the DNA is TGTGCCAGCAGCCAGGACAGGGGGCGGGACACTGAAGCTTTCTTT. The full variable domain, in which reference TRBV7-9 and TRBJ1-1 provide the parts outside the CDR3, is DTGVSQNPRHKITKRGQNVTFRCDPISEHNRLYWYRQTLGQGPEFLTYFQNEAQLEKSRLLSDRFSAERPKGSFSTLEIQRTEQGDSAMYLCASSQDRGRDTEAFFGQGTRLTVV.

This rearrangement joins TRBV9 to TRBJ1-4, with D hard to call. The CDR3 runs 15 residues. Per the germline V gene, CDR1 is SGDLS and CDR2 is YYNGEE. Trimming pared 0 bases from V and 0 bases from J, leaving 6 bases between. The CDR3, as DNA: TGTGCCAGCAGCGTAGACGATACAACTAATGAAAAACTGTTTTTT. Translated, it gives CASSVDDTTNEKLFF.

This chain connects TRBV27 to TRBJ1-5; D possibly corresponds to TRBD1 (5 bases). The CDR3 sequence is 14 residues long. V was clipped by 3 bases and J by 3 bases, with 9 bases between them. Germline-derived CDR1 and CDR2 are MNHEY and SMNVEV (reference sequence). The CDR3 protein is CASSFSGFNQPQHF. In DNA form, the CDR3 reads TGTGCCAGCAGTTTTTCAGGGTTCAATCAGCCCCAGCATTTT.

This clone was recorded once. The chain has TRBV27 and TRBJ2-2; tentatively, D is TRBD1 (6 bases). Germline V lookup: CDR1 MNHEY, CDR2 SMNVEV (reference sequence). This CDR3 has 13 amino acids. V shed 5 bases and J shed 6 bases, with 10 bases lying between them. The CDR3 reads CASSQKGAGELFF. DNA for the CDR3: TGTGCCAGCAGTCAGAAGGGGGCCGGGGAGCTGTTTTTT.

The V call is TRBV10-3, the J call TRBJ2-1; D remains ambiguous. This CDR3 spans 12 amino acids. Trimming shortened V by 6 bases and J by 4 bases, and 7 bases separated the two germline ends. CDR1 and CDR2 (germline): ENHRY, SYGVKD. CDR3 in amino acids: CAIRDEYNEQFF. The CDR3, as DNA: TGTGCCATCAGGGACGAATACAATGAGCAGTTCTTC.

The CDR3 protein is CATAGVSGRDEAFF. CDR3 in DNA: TGTGCCACCGCAGGGGTCTCCGGGAGGGATGAAGCTTTCTTT. The gene calls are TRBV5-4 and TRBJ1-1; D might be TRBD1 (6 bases). Germline V gene data show CDR1 as SGHNT and CDR2 as YYREEE (reference sequence). Between the trimmed V and J ends, which lost 9 bases and 7 bases, there was a span of 22 bases. CDR3 length equals 14 residues.

The sample holds one count of this clone. V usage is TRBV7-8 and J usage is TRBJ2-2; D tentatively reads TRBD1 or TRBD2 (5 bases each). CDR1 is SGHVS and CDR2 is FQNEAQ in the germline V gene. The length of the CDR3 is 15 residues. Trimming shortened V by 7 bases and J by 0 bases, and 12 bases separated the two germline ends. The CDR3 protein is CASKAGAANTGELFF. The CDR3 DNA is TGTGCCAGCAAGGCCGGGGCAGCGAACACCGGGGAGCTGTTTTTT.